The 3 T cell receptor beta chains listed next were all sequenced from one sample in a study of blood T cell repertoires in COVID-19. The repertoire was sequenced with immunoSEQ multiplex PCR; TCRdb's copy has only in-frame clones and lacks some. The sample has roughly 120,000 clones; 82% are singletons. Sequenced sample: peripheral blood. All receptors come from a man in his 70s with acute or convalescent COVID-19.

The rearrangement links TRBV9 to TRBJ1-4; D gene ambiguous. V lost 0 bases, J lost 0 bases, and 12 bases lay in between. Germline assignment: CDR1 SGDLS and CDR2 YYNGEE. CDR3 length equals 17 residues. In DNA, the CDR3 is TGTGCCAGCAGCGTAGGGCCAGGTTTAGCAACTAATGAAAAACTGTTTTTT. Amino acid sequence: CASSVGPGLATNEKLFF. Full variable domain (rest looked up from reference TRBV9 and TRBJ1-4): DSGVTQTPKHLITATGQRVTLRCSPRSGDLSVYWYQQSLDQGLQFLIQYYNGEERAKGNILERFSAQQFPDLHSELNLSSLELGDSALYFCASSVGPGLATNEKLFFGSGTQLSVL.

The J gene is TRBJ2-1, the V gene TRBV6-2 or TRBV6-3; no definite D call. The V and J ends lost 0 bases and 6 bases respectively, with 3 bases between them. Looked up from germline, CDR1 is MNHEY and CDR2 is SVGEGT. CDR3 length equals 12 residues. Here the CDR3 DNA reads TGTGCCAGCAGTTACTCTATCAATGAGCAGTTCTTC. Its translation: CASSYSINEQFF.

V gene TRBV18 combines with J gene TRBJ2-6, with TRBD1 identical over 8 bases. CDR3 length: 18 amino acids. V was pared by 3 bases and J by 0 bases, with 7 bases of the junction left unmatched. Per germline, CDR1 KGHSH and CDR2 LQKENI. The DNA of the CDR3 is TGTGCCAGCTCACCGGTTTTCCAGGGGGCCTCTGGGGCCAACGTCCTGACTTTC. Amino acid sequence: CASSPVFQGASGANVLTF.